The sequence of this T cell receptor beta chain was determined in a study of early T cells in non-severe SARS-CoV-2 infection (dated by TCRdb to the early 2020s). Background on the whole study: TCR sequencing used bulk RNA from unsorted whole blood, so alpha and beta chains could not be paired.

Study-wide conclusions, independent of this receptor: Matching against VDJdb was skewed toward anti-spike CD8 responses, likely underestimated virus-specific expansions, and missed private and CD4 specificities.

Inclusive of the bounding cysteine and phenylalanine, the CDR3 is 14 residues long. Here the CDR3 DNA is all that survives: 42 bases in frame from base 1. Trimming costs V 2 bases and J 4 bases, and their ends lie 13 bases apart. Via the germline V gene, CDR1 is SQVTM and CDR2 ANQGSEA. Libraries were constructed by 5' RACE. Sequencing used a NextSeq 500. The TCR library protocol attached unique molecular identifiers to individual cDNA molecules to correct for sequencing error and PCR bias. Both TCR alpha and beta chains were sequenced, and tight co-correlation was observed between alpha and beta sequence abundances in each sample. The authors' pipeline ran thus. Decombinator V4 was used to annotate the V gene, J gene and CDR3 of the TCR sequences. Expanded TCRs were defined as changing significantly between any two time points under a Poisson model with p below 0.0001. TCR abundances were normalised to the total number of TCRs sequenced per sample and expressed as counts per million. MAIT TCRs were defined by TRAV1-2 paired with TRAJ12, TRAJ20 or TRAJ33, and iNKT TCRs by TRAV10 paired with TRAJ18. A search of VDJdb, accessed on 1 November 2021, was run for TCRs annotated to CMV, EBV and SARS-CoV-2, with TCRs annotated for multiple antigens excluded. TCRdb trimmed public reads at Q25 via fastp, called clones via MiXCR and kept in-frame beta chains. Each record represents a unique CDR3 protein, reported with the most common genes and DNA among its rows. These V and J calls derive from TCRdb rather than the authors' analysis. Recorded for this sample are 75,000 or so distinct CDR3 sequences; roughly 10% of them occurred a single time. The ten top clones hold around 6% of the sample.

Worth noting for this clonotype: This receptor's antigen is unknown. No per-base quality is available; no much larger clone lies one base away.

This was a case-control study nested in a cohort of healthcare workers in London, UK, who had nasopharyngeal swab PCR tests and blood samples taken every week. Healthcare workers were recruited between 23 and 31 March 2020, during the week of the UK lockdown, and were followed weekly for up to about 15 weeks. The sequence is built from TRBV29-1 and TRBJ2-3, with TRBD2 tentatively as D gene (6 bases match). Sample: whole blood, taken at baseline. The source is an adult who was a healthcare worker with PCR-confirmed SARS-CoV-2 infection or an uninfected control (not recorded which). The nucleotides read TGCAGCGTTGAAAGGCATAGCGGTCCAGATACGCAGTATTTT. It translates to CSVERHSGPDTQYF.